One and the same sample provided the 8 T cell receptor beta chains below, sequenced in a study of cytomegalovirus exposure and HLA in healthy donors. The PCR was carried out with 60 Vbeta primers and 13 Jbeta primers. Some clones are missing from TCRdb's copy, which holds only in-frame ones; the method was immunoSEQ multiplex PCR. In the table there are tens of thousands of clones, more than 70% of which are singletons. The sample consisted of PBMCs. The receptors shown here come from a man in his forties or fifties in good health and CMV-seronegative.

This clone is a singleton in its sample. This chain uses TRBV6-1 with TRBJ1-5, with D perhaps TRBD1 (6 bases). Germline CDR1 and CDR2: MNHNS and SASEGT. Trimming shortened V by 6 bases and J by 1 base, and 13 bases separated the two germline ends. There are 15 residues in the CDR3. The CDR3 region is CASREGEGSNQPQHF. In DNA, the CDR3 is TGTGCCAGCAGAGAGGGGGAGGGGAGCAATCAGCCCCAGCATTTT.

The rearrangement uses TRBV18 and TRBJ1-5; 8 nucleotides agree with TRBD1. J gave up 0 bases and V 4 bases, and 5 bases lay outside the gene matches. Germline V gives CDR1 KGHSH, CDR2 LQKENI. There are 16 residues in the CDR3. The chain's CDR3 is CASSQNRGDSNQPQHF. In nucleotides, the CDR3 is TGTGCCAGCTCACAAAACAGGGGGGATAGCAATCAGCCCCAGCATTTT.

Here the CDR3 reads CASTPGLAGGPGTQYF. The CDR3 DNA reads TGTGCCTCGACACCGGGCCTAGCGGGAGGGCCTGGTACGCAGTATTTT. This rearrangement joins TRBV30 to TRBJ2-3, with 12 bases fitting TRBD2. V dropped 7 bases and J dropped 8; count of bases not matched to a gene: 16. Germline-derived CDR1 and CDR2 are GTSNPN and SVGIG (reference sequence). The CDR3 sequence is 16 residues long.

This clone came up once. This rearrangement joins TRBV6-5 to TRBJ2-3; D possibly corresponds to TRBD1 (5 bases). The germline V gene has CDR1 MNHEY and CDR2 SVGAGI. The CDR3 runs to 16 residues. The V and J ends lost 4 bases and 0 bases respectively, with 14 bases between them. This CDR3 is CASSSLIGASTDTQYF. CDR3 nucleotides: TGTGCCAGCAGTTCCCTTATTGGGGCTAGCACAGATACGCAGTATTTT.

The V call is TRBV7-6, the J call TRBJ2-7; 7 nucleotides agree with TRBD1. The CDR3 loop spans 15 amino acids. The germline CDR1 and CDR2 sequences are SGHVS and FNYEAQ. J was trimmed by 3 bases and V by 0 bases; bases with no gene match: 5. In DNA form, the CDR3 reads TGTGCCAGCAGCTTAGCCGAGACAGGGCTCTACGAGCAGTACTTC. Its protein product is CASSLAETGLYEQYF.

The rearrangement links TRBV6-5 to TRBJ1-4, with 8 bases that match TRBD1. V shed 2 bases and J 4 bases; nucleotides not matched to a gene: 3. Germline V gene lookup returns CDR1 MNHEY and CDR2 SVGAGI. The CDR3 is made up of 15 amino acids. The CDR3 sequence: CASSYNRGINEKLFF. As DNA, the CDR3 is TGTGCCAGCAGTTACAACAGGGGGATTAATGAAAAACTGTTTTTT.

This rearrangement joins TRBV5-1 to TRBJ1-6; 7 positions agree with TRBD1. The CDR3 loop spans 14 amino acids. Germline CDR1 SGHRS, CDR2 YFSETQ. V shed 3 bases, J shed 6 bases, and the junction held 3 bases outside the gene matches. For the CDR3, the DNA is TGCGCCAGCAGCTCGACAGGGACTAATTCACCCCTCCACTTT. This gives the protein CASSSTGTNSPLHF.

The genes are TRBV5-1 and TRBJ2-1; TRBD2 agrees at 13 bases. This CDR3 spans 18 amino acids. V shed 4 bases and J 2 bases; nucleotides not matched to a gene: 9. The germline V gene encodes CDR1 SGHRS and CDR2 YFSETQ. The CDR3 protein is CASSPGLAGEITYNEQFF. The CDR3 DNA reads as TGCGCCAGCAGCCCCGGACTAGCGGGGGAAATCACCTACAATGAGCAGTTCTTC.